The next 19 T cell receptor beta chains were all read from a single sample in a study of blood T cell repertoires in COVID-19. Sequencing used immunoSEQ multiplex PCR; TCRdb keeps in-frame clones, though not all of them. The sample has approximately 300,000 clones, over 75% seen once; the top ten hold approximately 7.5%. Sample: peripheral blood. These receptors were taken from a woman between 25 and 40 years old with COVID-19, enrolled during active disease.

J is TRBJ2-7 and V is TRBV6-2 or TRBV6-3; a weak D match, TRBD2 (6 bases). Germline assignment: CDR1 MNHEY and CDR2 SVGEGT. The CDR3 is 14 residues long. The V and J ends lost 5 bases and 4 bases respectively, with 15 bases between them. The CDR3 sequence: CASSGGSTIYEQYF. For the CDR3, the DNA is TGTGCCAGCAGTGGAGGGAGCACCATTTACGAGCAGTACTTC.

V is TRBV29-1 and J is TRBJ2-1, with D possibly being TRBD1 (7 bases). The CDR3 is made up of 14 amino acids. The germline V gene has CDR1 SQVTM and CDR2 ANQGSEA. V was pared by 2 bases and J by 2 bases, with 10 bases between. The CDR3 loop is CSVEFRGAYNEQFF. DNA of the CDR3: TGCAGCGTTGAATTCAGGGGGGCCTACAATGAGCAGTTCTTC.

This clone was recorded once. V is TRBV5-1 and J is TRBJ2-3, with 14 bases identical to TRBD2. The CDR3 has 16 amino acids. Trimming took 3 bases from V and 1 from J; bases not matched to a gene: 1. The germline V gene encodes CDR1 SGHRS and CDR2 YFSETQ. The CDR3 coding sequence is TGCGCCAGCAGCTCGGGACTAGCGGGAGGCACAGATACGCAGTATTTT. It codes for CASSSGLAGGTDTQYF.

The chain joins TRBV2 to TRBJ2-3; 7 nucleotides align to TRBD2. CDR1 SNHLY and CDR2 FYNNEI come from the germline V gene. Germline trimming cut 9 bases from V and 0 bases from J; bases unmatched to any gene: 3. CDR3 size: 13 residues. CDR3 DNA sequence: TGTGCCAGTCTAGCGGCGAGCACAGATACGCAGTATTTT. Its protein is CASLAASTDTQYF.

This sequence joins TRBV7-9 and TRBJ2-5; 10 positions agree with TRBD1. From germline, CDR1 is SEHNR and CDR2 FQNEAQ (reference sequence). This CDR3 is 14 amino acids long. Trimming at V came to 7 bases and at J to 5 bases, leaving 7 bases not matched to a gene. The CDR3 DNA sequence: TGTGCCAGCACCTGGACAGGGGGTGGGGAGACCCAGTACTTC. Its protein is CASTWTGGGETQYF.

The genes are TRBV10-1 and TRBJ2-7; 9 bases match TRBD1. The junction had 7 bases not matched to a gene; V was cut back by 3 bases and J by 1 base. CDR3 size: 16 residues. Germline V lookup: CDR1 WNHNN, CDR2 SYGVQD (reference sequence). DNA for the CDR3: TGCGCCAGCAGTGACACAGGGGGCACGAGGTCCTACGAGCAGTACTTC. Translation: CASSDTGGTRSYEQYF.

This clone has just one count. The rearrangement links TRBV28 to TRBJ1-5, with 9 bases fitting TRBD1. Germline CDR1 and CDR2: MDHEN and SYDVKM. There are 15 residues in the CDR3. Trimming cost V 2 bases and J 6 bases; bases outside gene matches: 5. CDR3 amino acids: CASSLGGQGIQPQHF. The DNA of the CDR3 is TGTGCCAGCAGTTTAGGCGGACAGGGGATTCAGCCCCAGCATTTT.

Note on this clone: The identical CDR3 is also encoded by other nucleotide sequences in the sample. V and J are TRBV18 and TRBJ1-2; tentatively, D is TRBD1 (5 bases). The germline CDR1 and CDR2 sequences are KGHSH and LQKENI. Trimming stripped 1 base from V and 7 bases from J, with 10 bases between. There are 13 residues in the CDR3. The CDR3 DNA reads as TGTGCCAGCTCACCACTGGGAGGGGCTGGCTACACCTTC. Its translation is CASSPLGGAGYTF. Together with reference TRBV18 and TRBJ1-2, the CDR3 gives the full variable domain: NAGVMQNPRHLVRRRGQEARLRCSPMKGHSHVYWYRQLPEEGLKFMVYLQKENIIDESGMPKERFSAEFPKEGPSILRIQQVVRGDSAAYFCASSPLGGAGYTFGSGTRLTVV.

The CDR3 region is CASSEALGGWYGYTF. The CDR3 DNA reads TGTGCCAGCAGTGAAGCGCTTGGGGGGTGGTATGGCTACACCTTC. The chain carries TRBV2 and TRBJ1-2, with a possible D match to TRBD1 (5 bases). From germline, CDR1 is SNHLY and CDR2 FYNNEI. V gave up 0 bases and J gave up 5 bases, with 13 bases separating them. This CDR3 spans 15 amino acids.

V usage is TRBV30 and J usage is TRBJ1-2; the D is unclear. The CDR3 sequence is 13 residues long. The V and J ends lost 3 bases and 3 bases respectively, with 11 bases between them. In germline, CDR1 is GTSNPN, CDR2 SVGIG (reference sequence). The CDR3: CAWSRPLDYGYTF. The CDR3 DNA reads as TGTGCCTGGAGCCGACCACTAGACTATGGCTACACCTTC.

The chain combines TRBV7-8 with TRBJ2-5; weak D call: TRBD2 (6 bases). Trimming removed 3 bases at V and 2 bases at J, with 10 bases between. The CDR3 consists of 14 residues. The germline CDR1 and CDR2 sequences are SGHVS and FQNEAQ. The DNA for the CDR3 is TGTGCCAGCAGCTTCATTGGGGGGCAAGAGACCCAGTACTTC. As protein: CASSFIGGQETQYF. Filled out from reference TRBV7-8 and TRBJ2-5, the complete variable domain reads GAGVSQSPRYKVAKRGQDVALRCDPISGHVSLFWYQQALGQGPEFLTYFQNEAQLDKSGLPSDRFFAERPEGSVSTLKIQRTQQEDSAVYLCASSFIGGQETQYFGPGTRLLVL.

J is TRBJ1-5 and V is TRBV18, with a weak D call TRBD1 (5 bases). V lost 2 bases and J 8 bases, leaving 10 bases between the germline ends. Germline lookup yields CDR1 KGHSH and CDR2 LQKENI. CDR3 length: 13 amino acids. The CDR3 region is CASSPGGSEPQHF. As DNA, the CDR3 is TGTGCCAGCTCACCAGGGGGGTCGGAGCCCCAGCATTTT.

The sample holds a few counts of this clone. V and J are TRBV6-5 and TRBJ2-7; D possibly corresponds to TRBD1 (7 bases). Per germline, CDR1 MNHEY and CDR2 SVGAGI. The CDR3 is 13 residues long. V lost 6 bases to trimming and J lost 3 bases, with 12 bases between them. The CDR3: CASRRDSNYEQYF. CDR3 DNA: TGTGCCAGCAGGCGGGACAGTAACTACGAGCAGTACTTC.

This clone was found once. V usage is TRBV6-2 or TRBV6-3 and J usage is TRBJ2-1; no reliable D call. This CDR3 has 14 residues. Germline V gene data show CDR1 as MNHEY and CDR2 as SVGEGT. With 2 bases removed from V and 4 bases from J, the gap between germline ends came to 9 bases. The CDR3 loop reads CASSYVGIYNEQFF. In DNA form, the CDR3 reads TGTGCCAGCAGTTACGTCGGTATTTACAATGAGCAGTTCTTC.

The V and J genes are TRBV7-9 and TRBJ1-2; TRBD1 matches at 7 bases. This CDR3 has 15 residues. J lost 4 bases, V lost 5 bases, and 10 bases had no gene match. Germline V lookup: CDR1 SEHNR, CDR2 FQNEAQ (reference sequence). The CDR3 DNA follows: TGTGCCAGCAGCCTATCCGGGACAGATATCTATGGCTACACCTTC. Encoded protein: CASSLSGTDIYGYTF.

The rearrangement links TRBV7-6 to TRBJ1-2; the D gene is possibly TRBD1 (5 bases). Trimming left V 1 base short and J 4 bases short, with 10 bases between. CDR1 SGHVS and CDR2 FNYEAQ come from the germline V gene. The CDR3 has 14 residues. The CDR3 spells CASSLVRGSYGYTF. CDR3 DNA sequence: TGTGCCAGCAGCTTAGTTAGGGGTTCCTATGGCTACACCTTC.

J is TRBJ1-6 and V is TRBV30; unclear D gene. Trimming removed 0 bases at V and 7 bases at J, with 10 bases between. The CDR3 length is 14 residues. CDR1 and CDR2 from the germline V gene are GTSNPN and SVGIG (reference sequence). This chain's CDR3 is CAWSVAAGNSPLHF. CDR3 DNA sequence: TGTGCCTGGAGTGTAGCGGCGGGAAATTCACCCCTCCACTTT.

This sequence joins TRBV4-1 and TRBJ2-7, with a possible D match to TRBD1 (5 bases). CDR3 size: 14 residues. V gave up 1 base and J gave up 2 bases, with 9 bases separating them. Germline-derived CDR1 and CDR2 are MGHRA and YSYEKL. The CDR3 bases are TGCGCCAGCAGCCAAGGAAAGGGGACCTACGAGCAGTACTTC. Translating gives CASSQGKGTYEQYF.

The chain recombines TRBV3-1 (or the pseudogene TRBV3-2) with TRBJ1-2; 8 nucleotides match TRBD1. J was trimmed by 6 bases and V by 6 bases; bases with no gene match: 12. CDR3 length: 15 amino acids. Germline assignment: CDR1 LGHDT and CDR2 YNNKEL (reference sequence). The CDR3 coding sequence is TGTGCCAGCAGTTCGACAGGGGAACGAGTCGATGGCTACACCTTC. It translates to CASSSTGERVDGYTF.